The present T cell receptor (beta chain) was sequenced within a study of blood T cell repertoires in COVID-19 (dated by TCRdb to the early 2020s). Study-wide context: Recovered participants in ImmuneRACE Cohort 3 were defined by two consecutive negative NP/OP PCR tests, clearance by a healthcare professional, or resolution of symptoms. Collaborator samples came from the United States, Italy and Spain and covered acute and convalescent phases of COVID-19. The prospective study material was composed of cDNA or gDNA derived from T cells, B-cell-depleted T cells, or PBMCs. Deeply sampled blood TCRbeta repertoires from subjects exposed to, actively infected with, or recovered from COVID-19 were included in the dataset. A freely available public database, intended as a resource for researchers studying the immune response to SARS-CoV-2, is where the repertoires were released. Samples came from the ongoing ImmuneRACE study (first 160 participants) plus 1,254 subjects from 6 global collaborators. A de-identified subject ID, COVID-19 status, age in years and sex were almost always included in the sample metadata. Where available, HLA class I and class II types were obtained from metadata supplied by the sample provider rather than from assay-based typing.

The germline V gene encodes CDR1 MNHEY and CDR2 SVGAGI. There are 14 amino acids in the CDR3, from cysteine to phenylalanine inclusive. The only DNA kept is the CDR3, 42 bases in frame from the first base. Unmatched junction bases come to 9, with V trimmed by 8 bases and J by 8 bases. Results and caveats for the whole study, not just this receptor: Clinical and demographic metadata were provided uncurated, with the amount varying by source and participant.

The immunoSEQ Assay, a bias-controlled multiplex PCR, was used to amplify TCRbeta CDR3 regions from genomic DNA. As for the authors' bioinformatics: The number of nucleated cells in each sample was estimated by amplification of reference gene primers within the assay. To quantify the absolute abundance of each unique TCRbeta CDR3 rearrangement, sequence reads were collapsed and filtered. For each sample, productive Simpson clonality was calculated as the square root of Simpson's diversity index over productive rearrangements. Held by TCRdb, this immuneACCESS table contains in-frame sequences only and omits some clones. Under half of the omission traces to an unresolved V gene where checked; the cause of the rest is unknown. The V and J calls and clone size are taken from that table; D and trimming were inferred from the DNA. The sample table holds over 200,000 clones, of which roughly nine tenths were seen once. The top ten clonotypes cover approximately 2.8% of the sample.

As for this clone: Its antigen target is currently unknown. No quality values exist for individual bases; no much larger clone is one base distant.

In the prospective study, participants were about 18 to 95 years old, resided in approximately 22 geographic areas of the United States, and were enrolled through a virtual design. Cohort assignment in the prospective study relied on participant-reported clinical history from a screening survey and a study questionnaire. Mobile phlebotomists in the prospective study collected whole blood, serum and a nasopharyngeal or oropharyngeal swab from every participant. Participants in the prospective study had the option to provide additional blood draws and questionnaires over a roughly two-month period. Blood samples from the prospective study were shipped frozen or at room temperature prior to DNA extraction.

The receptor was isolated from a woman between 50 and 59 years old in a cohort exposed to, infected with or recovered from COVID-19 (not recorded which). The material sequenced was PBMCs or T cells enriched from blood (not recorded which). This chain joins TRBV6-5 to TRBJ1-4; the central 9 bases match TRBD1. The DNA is TGTGCCAGCTATACACAGGGGGCGGGAGAAAAACTGTTTTTT. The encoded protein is CASYTQGAGEKLFF.